Sequencing of this T cell receptor (beta chain) was carried out in a study of T cell responses to AZD1222 COVID-19 vaccine. V was pared by 5 bases and J by 8 bases, with 10 bases between. From germline, CDR1 is SEHNR and CDR2 FQNEAQ (reference sequence). The CDR3 consists of 12 residues. TCRdb's table, derived via immunoSEQ multiplex PCR, lists solely in-frame clones and lacks some. The data contain some 92,000 clones, about 89% of them singletons. The study's findings and limits: Donors skewed white British and female; clonal diversity was possibly underestimated.

Worth noting for this clone: Its matching antigen is unknown.

The sample here was peripheral blood, taken on day 0 of AZD1222 vaccination. The clonotype was recovered from an adult in good health. The chain is built from TRBV7-9 and TRBJ2-1; D gene uncertain. This CDR3 reads CASSMADYEQFF. The DNA of the CDR3 is TGTGCCAGCAGCATGGCGGATTATGAGCAGTTCTTC.